The 11 T cell receptor beta chains below come from one sample, sequenced in a study of early T cells in non-severe SARS-CoV-2 infection. TCRdb reanalysed the 5' RACE reads using MiXCR and keeps one entry per CDR3 protein. The sample includes around 63,000 distinct CDR3 sequences, over 4.5% of them seen just once. Sequencing used whole blood, obtained at baseline. These receptors were taken from an adult who was a healthcare worker with PCR-confirmed SARS-CoV-2 infection or an uninfected control (not recorded which).

This clonotype was found many times. The genes are TRBV7-3 and TRBJ1-1, with D possibly matching TRBD1 (5 bases). Trimming stripped 4 bases from V and 4 bases from J, with 16 bases between. The CDR3 has 15 amino acids. Germline-derived CDR1 and CDR2 are SGHTA and FQGTGA. The CDR3 DNA sequence: TGTGCCAGCAGCTCCACCTTTGGGGGGAGCACTGAAGCTTTCTTT. This gives the protein CASSSTFGGSTEAFF.

The chain carries TRBV7-9 and TRBJ2-7; 7 bases fit TRBD1. With V trimmed by 8 bases and J by 2 bases, 3 bases remained unmatched. Germline loops: CDR1 SEHNR, CDR2 FQNEAQ (reference sequence). This CDR3 region has 12 residues. This CDR3 is CASGQGAYEQYF. The CDR3 region has the DNA TGTGCCAGCGGGCAGGGGGCCTACGAGCAGTACTTC.

The chain couples TRBV6-5 to TRBJ2-7; 9 bases map to TRBD1. There are 18 residues in the CDR3. J was trimmed by 0 bases and V by 0 bases; bases with no gene match: 9. The germline gives CDR1 MNHEY, CDR2 SVGAGI. For the CDR3, the DNA is TGTGCCAGCAGTTACTCCCGGGACAGGGTTGGAAGCTCCTACGAGCAGTACTTC. It codes for CASSYSRDRVGSSYEQYF.

This clonotype was seen many times. The chain is built from TRBV5-1 and TRBJ2-1; 8 bases are shared with TRBD2. CDR3 length equals 16 residues. Germline CDR1 and CDR2: SGHRS and YFSETQ. The J segment lost 2 bases and the V segment lost 5 bases, leaving 9 bases of the junction unmatched. Here the CDR3 DNA reads TGCGCCAGCAGGTCCGAACTACTAGCGGCCTACAATGAGCAGTTCTTC. Protein sequence: CASRSELLAAYNEQFF.

This clonotype was detected ten times or more. V gene TRBV29-1 combines with J gene TRBJ2-1, with D perhaps matching TRBD2 (6 bases). The CDR3 consists of 11 residues. Germline V gives CDR1 SQVTM, CDR2 ANQGSEA. CDR3 DNA sequence: TGCAACGGACTAAATAACAATGAGCAGTTCTTC. It specifies CNGLNNNEQFF.

V gene TRBV27 combines with J gene TRBJ2-2; D might be TRBD1 or TRBD2, each matching 5 bases. Trimming shortened V by 11 bases and J by 1 base, and 14 bases separated the two germline ends. Germline-derived CDR1 and CDR2 are MNHEY and SMNVEV (reference sequence). This CDR3 has 14 amino acids. CDR3 residues: CALMGTVNTGELFF. DNA of the CDR3: TGTGCCCTCATGGGGACGGTGAACACCGGGGAGCTGTTTTTT.

Ten or more counts support this clonotype. This chain links TRBV27 with TRBJ1-4, with 8 nucleotides matching TRBD1. The germline gives CDR1 MNHEY, CDR2 SMNVEV (reference sequence). The CDR3 runs to 15 residues. Germline trimming cut 6 bases from V and 5 bases from J; bases unmatched to any gene: 8. CDR3 sequence reads: CASRPPQGANEKLFF. In nucleotides, the CDR3 is TGTGCCAGCAGACCGCCCCAGGGGGCGAATGAAAAACTGTTTTTT.

This clonotype has just a few counts. The genes are TRBV5-4 and TRBJ2-1; TRBD2 matches 7 bases. This CDR3 region has 15 residues. V shed 3 bases, J shed 4 bases, and the junction held 7 bases outside the gene matches. Germline lookup yields CDR1 SGHNT and CDR2 YYREEE (reference sequence). CDR3 loop: CASSWGTTYYNEQFF. DNA for the CDR3: TGTGCCAGCAGCTGGGGGACTACCTATTACAATGAGCAGTTCTTC.

This clonotype was seen ten or more times. The J gene is TRBJ2-5, the V gene TRBV12-5, with no clear D. Germline V CDR1 and CDR2: LGHNT, FRNRAP. V dropped 2 bases and J dropped 5 bases, with 6 bases sitting between them. The CDR3 is 12 amino acids. The chain's CDR3 is CASGLTTETQYF. CDR3 nucleotide sequence: TGTGCTAGTGGTTTGACGACGGAGACCCAGTACTTC.

The V and J genes are TRBV5-6 and TRBJ1-4, with a tentative D call TRBD1 (5 bases). The CDR3 runs 15 residues. Trimming shortened V by 4 bases and J by 7 bases, and 17 bases separated the two germline ends. The germline V gene encodes CDR1 SGHDT and CDR2 YYEEEE. The CDR3 DNA reads as TGTGCCAGCAGCCGAACCGGGGCCGGGGCTGAAAAACTGTTTTTT. It is translated as CASSRTGAGAEKLFF.

The chain carries TRBV20-1 and TRBJ1-6; D is undetermined. The CDR3 covers 10 residues. CDR1 and CDR2 from the germline V gene are DFQATT and SNEGSKA (reference sequence). The germline V and J ends were trimmed by 6 bases and 19 bases, with 16 bases remaining between them. This chain's CDR3 is CSAPDILIHF. The CDR3 coding sequence is TGCAGTGCACCCGACATCCTCATTCACTTT.